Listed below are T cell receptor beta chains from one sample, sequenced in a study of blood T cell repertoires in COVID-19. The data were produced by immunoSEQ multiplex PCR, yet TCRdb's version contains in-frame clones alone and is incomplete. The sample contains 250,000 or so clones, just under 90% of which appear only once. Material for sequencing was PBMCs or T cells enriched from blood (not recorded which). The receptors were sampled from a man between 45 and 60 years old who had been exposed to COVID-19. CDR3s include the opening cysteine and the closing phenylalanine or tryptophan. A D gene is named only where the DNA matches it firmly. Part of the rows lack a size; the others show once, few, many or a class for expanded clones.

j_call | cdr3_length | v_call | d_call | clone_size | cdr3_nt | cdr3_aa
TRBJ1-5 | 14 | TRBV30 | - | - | TGTGCCTGGAGTGCCGGGGGGCTAAACCAGCCCCAGCATTTT | CAWSAGGLNQPQHF
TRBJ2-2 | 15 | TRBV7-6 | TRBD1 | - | TGTGCCAGCAGCCCGGGACAGTCGAACACCGGGGAGCTGTTTTTT | CASSPGQSNTGELFF
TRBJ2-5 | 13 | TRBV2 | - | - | TGTGCCAGCAGTAAAGGGGAGACAGAGACCCAGTACTTC | CASSKGETETQYF
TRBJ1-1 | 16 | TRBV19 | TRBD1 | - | TGTGCCAGTAGCCCGGGACAGGGGCGATGGAACACTGAAGCTTTCTTT | CASSPGQGRWNTEAFF
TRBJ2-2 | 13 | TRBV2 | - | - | TGTGCCAGCTCAGGAGGGGAGACCGGGGAGCTGTTTTTT | CASSGGETGELFF
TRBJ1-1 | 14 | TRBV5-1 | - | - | TGCGCCAGCAGCTCGCAAGGGGTCGGCACTGAAGCTTTCTTT | CASSSQGVGTEAFF
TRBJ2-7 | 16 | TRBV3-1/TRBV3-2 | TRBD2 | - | TGTGCCAGCAGCCCCCGTACTAGCGGGGGGTCCTACGAGCAGTACTTC | CASSPRTSGGSYEQYF
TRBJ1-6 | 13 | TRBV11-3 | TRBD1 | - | TGTGCCAGCAGCTTGGGACAGCTTTCACCCCTCCACTTT | CASSLGQLSPLHF
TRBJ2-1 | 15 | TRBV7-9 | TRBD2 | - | TGTGCCAGCAGCTACCCGGGACTAGCGGGTGGTGAGCAGTTCTTC | CASSYPGLAGGEQFF
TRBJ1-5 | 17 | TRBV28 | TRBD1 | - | TGTGCCAGCAGTTTGGCCAGGGGGCAAAATAGCAATCAGCCCCAGCATTTT | CASSLARGQNSNQPQHF
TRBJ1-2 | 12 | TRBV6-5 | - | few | TGTGCCAGCAGTTACTCGCTCGGTGGCTACACCTTC | CASSYSLGGYTF
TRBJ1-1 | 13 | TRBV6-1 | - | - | TGTGCCAGCAGTGAGCAACTACACACTGAAGCTTTCTTT | CASSEQLHTEAFF
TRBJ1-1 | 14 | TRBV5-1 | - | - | TGCGCCAGCAGCTTGGGGCACCCGAACACTGAAGCTTTCTTT | CASSLGHPNTEAFF
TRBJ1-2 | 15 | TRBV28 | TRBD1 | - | TGTGCCAGCAGTTTTGGGACAGGGGTTGTCTATGGCTACACCTTC | CASSFGTGVVYGYTF
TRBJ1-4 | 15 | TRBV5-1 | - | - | TGCGCCAGCAGCTTCACACAGGGAAGCAATGAAAAACTGTTTTTT | CASSFTQGSNEKLFF
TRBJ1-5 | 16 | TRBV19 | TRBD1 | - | TGTGCCAGTAGTACACGGACAGGGCGTTGGGGGCAGCCCCAGCATTTT | CASSTRTGRWGQPQHF
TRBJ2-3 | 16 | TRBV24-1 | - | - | TGTGCCACCAGTGATTTGCGGGGAATAGGCGCAGATACGCAGTATTTT | CATSDLRGIGADTQYF
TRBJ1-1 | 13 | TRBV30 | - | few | TGTGCCTGGAGTTATCCGGGGAACACTGAAGCTTTCTTT | CAWSYPGNTEAFF
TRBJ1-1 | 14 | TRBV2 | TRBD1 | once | TGTGCCAGCAGCGTTGAGACAGGGGGCACTGAAGCTTTCTTT | CASSVETGGTEAFF
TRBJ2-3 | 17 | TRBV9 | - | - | TGTGCCAGCAGCGTAGGTATACAGGGTAGAAGCACAGATACGCAGTATTTT | CASSVGIQGRSTDTQYF
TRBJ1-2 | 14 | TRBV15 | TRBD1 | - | TGTGCCACCAGCAGAGTCGCGACAGGGGACGGCTACACCTTC | CATSRVATGDGYTF
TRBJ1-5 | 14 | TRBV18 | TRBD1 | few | TGTGCCAGCTCACTAGGGACAGGCAATCAGCCCCAGCATTTT | CASSLGTGNQPQHF
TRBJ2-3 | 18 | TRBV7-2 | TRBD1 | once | TGTGCCAGCAGCAGTCCCCGGGGACAGGGGTTCGGGACAGATACGCAGTATTTT | CASSSPRGQGFGTDTQYF
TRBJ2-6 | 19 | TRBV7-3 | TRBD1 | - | TGTGCCAGCAGCTTATACGCTGGGACAGCTAGCTCTGGGGCCAACGTCCTGACTTTC | CASSLYAGTASSGANVLTF
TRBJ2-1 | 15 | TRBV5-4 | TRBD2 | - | TGTGCCAGCACCCCGGTCACTAGCGGGAGTTCTGAGCAGTTCTTC | CASTPVTSGSSEQFF
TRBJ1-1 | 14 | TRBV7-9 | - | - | TGTGCCAGCAGTCCTCGAGCTTCGAACACTGAAGCTTTCTTT | CASSPRASNTEAFF
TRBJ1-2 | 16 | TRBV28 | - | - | TGTGCCAGCAATTCATTACCCGCGGGGGGGCACTATGGCTACACCTTC | CASNSLPAGGHYGYTF
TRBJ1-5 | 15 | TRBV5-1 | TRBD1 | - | TGCGCCAGCAGCCAGGGACAGTCTAGCAATCAGCCCCAGCATTTT | CASSQGQSSNQPQHF
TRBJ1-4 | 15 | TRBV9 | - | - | TGTGCCAGCAGCGTAGACCGGGGAGTGGATGAAAAACTGTTTTTT | CASSVDRGVDEKLFF
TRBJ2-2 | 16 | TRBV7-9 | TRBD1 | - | TGTGCCAGCAGCCCCTTACGGGACAGGGGAACCGGGGAGCTGTTTTTT | CASSPLRDRGTGELFF
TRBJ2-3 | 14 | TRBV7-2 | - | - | TGTGCCAGCAGCTTAGTCACATACACAGATACGCAGTATTTT | CASSLVTYTDTQYF
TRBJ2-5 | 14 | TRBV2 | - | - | TGTGCCAGCAGTGTCACAGGGTTTGTTGAGACCCAGTACTTC | CASSVTGFVETQYF
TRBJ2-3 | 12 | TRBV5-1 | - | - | TGCGCCAGCAGCTTGGTACAAGATACGCAGTATTTT | CASSLVQDTQYF
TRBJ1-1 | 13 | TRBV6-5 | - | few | TGTGCCAGCACTAGGCCGGGTTCTGCTGAAGCTTTCTTT | CASTRPGSAEAFF
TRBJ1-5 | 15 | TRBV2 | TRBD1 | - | TGTGCCAGCTCTGGGACAGGGGGTGGGAATCAGCCCCAGCATTTT | CASSGTGGGNQPQHF
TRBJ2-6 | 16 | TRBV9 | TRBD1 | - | TGTGCCAGCGGAGACAGGGGAGAAGCTGGGGCCAACGTCCTGACTTTC | CASGDRGEAGANVLTF
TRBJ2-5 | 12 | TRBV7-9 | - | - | TGTGCCAGCATTAGTTCGCAAGAGACCCAGTACTTC | CASISSQETQYF